One and the same sample provided the 21 T cell receptor beta chains below, sequenced in a study of blood T cell repertoires in COVID-19. Using immunoSEQ multiplex PCR, the repertoire was profiled, and TCRdb retains in-frame clones only, with some absent. This sample has 350,000 to 550,000 clones, with around 90% found just once. Specimen: PBMCs or T cells enriched from blood (not recorded which). Receptors were obtained from a woman younger than 35 with acute COVID-19.

The rearrangement uses TRBV3-1 (or the pseudogene TRBV3-2) and TRBJ1-6; tentatively, D is TRBD1 (5 bases). The CDR3 has 14 amino acids. Germline-derived CDR1 and CDR2 are LGHDT and YNNKEL (reference sequence). Trimming removed 2 bases from V and 7 bases from J, with 9 bases in between. The CDR3 nucleotides read TGTGCCAGCAGCCAATCAGGGCGGAATTCACCCCTCCACTTT. It yields the protein CASSQSGRNSPLHF.

A single count supports this clone. The chain combines TRBV3-1 (or the pseudogene TRBV3-2) with TRBJ2-3; the D gene is possibly TRBD2 (5 bases). The CDR3 is 17 amino acids. V shed 1 base and J shed 5 bases, with 19 bases lying between them. Germline CDR1 reads LGHDT; CDR2 reads YNNKEL (reference sequence). Here the CDR3 reads CASSQGENRGRGDTQYF. CDR3 DNA: TGTGCCAGCAGCCAAGGTGAGAATCGAGGACGGGGAGATACGCAGTATTTT.

The chain links TRBV4-1 to TRBJ2-5, with a weak D call TRBD1 (6 bases). Germline lookup yields CDR1 MGHRA and CDR2 YSYEKL. V shed 1 base and J shed 5 bases, with 14 bases lying between them. CDR3 length: 15 amino acids. In DNA, the CDR3 is TGCGCCAGCAGCCAAGTAGCAGGGGCAGCGGAGACCCAGTACTTC. Translated, it gives CASSQVAGAAETQYF.

Only one count was recorded for this clone. The genes are TRBV9 and TRBJ1-2; 7 bases are shared with TRBD1. This CDR3 contains 17 residues. The V gene end was trimmed by 0 bases and the J gene end by 5 bases; junction bases not matched to a gene: 13. The germline CDR1 and CDR2 sequences are SGDLS and YYNGEE. The CDR3 here is CASSVEGDSSDLYGYTF. The CDR3 coding sequence is TGTGCCAGCAGCGTAGAGGGGGACAGTTCAGATCTTTATGGCTACACCTTC.

The count of this clone is one. V usage is TRBV19 and J usage is TRBJ2-2; TRBD1 agrees at 7 bases. This CDR3 has 16 amino acids. Germline lookup yields CDR1 LNHDA and CDR2 SQIVND (reference sequence). J lost 1 base, V lost 3 bases, and 5 bases had no gene match. For the CDR3, the DNA is TGTGCCAGTAGTATGAAACAGGGGTTGAACACCGGGGAGCTGTTTTTT. Translated, it gives CASSMKQGLNTGELFF.

V usage is TRBV5-4 and J usage is TRBJ1-4; 10 bases agree with TRBD1. The germline gives CDR1 SGHNT, CDR2 YYREEE (reference sequence). The CDR3 sequence is 16 residues long. J gave up 8 bases and V 4 bases, and 11 bases lay outside the gene matches. CDR3 region: CASSLDGGTGDEKLFF. The CDR3 DNA reads as TGTGCCAGCAGCCTCGACGGCGGGACAGGGGACGAAAAACTGTTTTTT.

The V gene is TRBV15, the J gene TRBJ2-7; the D gene is possibly TRBD1 (5 bases). V shed 0 bases and J shed 2 bases, with 11 bases lying between them. The CDR3 loop spans 15 amino acids. Germline V CDR1 and CDR2: LNHNV, YYDKDF (reference sequence). This chain's CDR3 is CATSRDGGHPYEQYF. The DNA of the CDR3 is TGTGCCACCAGCAGAGATGGTGGACACCCCTACGAGCAGTACTTC. Together with reference TRBV15 and TRBJ2-7, the CDR3 gives the full variable domain: DAMVIQNPRYQVTQFGKPVTLSCSQTLNHNVMYWYQQKSSQAPKLLFHYYDKDFNNEADTPDNFQSRRPNTSFCFLDIRSPGLGDTAMYLCATSRDGGHPYEQYFGPGTRLTVT.

The rearrangement links TRBV15 to TRBJ1-1; maybe TRBD1 (5 bases). The germline V gene has CDR1 LNHNV and CDR2 YYDKDF (reference sequence). CDR3 length: 15 residues. V dropped 1 base and J dropped 2 bases, with 11 bases sitting between them. CDR3 nucleotides: TGTGCCACCAGCAGAGGTCCAGGGCAAAACACTGAAGCTTTCTTT. Its translation is CATSRGPGQNTEAFF.

This clone is categorized as medium-sized. The chain combines TRBV2 with TRBJ2-7; 8 nucleotides agree with TRBD2. Per the germline V gene, CDR1 is SNHLY and CDR2 is FYNNEI. This CDR3 has 15 amino acids. The junction had 10 bases not matched to a gene; V was cut back by 6 bases and J by 3 bases. The CDR3 protein is CASSVSGTGYYEQYF. CDR3 bases: TGTGCCAGCAGCGTTAGCGGGACTGGATACTACGAGCAGTACTTC.

J is TRBJ1-2 and V is TRBV10-3; 8 nucleotides match TRBD1. The germline V gene encodes CDR1 ENHRY and CDR2 SYGVKD. V gave up 3 bases and J gave up 8 bases; unmatched junction bases: 5. This CDR3 spans 13 amino acids. CDR3 bases: TGTGCCATCAGTGAAGGCAGGGGGCGCGGCTACACCTTC. Translation: CAISEGRGRGYTF.

This clone was detected only once. V and J are TRBV11-2 and TRBJ2-5; D might be TRBD2 (6 bases). Looked up from germline, CDR1 is SGHAT and CDR2 is FQNNGV. V lost 1 base, J lost 5 bases, and 11 bases lay in between. This CDR3 has 14 residues. This CDR3 is CASSLVAGRETQYF. In DNA form, the CDR3 reads TGTGCCAGCAGCTTAGTGGCAGGGAGGGAGACCCAGTACTTC.

V usage is TRBV4-3 and J usage is TRBJ2-7; 12 nucleotides match TRBD2. After removal of 2 bases from V and 4 bases from J, the junction contained 6 bases not matched to a gene. Germline-derived CDR1 and CDR2 are LGHNA and YSLEER. CDR3 size: 16 residues. The CDR3 DNA follows: TGCGCCAGCAGCCAACTTCTAGCGGGAGGGTCTTACGAGCAGTACTTC. This sequence encodes CASSQLLAGGSYEQYF.

This clone turned up a few times. The V gene is TRBV5-5, the J gene TRBJ1-6; perhaps TRBD1 as D (6 bases). The V end was cut by 0 bases, the J end by 0 bases, with 13 bases between. The CDR3 consists of 18 residues. Germline lookup yields CDR1 SGHKS and CDR2 YYEKEE (reference sequence). CDR3 bases: TGTGCCAGCAGCTTGGACAGGGCCCCAAGCTCCTATAATTCACCCCTCCACTTT. Translation gives CASSLDRAPSSYNSPLHF.

The J gene is TRBJ2-7, the V gene TRBV6-2 or TRBV6-3; 7 positions match TRBD2. The CDR3 is 12 amino acids. V was clipped by 5 bases and J by 3 bases; unmatched bases: 1. CDR1 and CDR2 (germline): MNHEY, SVGEGT. The CDR3 region has the DNA TGTGCCAGCAGTAGGGACTACTACGAGCAGTACTTC. Amino acid sequence: CASSRDYYEQYF.

The V call is TRBV6-5, the J call TRBJ2-1, with D maybe TRBD2 (6 bases). CDR1 and CDR2 (germline): MNHEY, SVGAGI. V was trimmed by 2 bases and J by 9 bases, leaving 11 bases between them. CDR3 length: 13 residues. CDR3 sequence reads: CASSYTSYGEQFF. CDR3 in DNA: TGTGCCAGCAGTTACACTAGCTATGGTGAGCAGTTCTTC.

The rearrangement joins TRBV6-5 to TRBJ2-7, with 11 bases fitting TRBD1. The CDR3 loop spans 15 amino acids. Germline trimming cut 6 bases from V and 2 bases from J; bases unmatched to any gene: 6. Per germline, CDR1 MNHEY and CDR2 SVGAGI. This CDR3 is CASRSPGQGAYEQYF. CDR3 in DNA: TGTGCCAGCAGAAGTCCGGGACAGGGGGCCTACGAGCAGTACTTC.

The V and J genes are TRBV6-6 and TRBJ1-3, with D perhaps TRBD1 (6 bases). The germline V gene has CDR1 MNHNY and CDR2 SVGAGI (reference sequence). This CDR3 has 14 residues. Trimming cost V 2 bases and J 4 bases, with 9 bases left between them. In DNA, the CDR3 is TGTGCCAGCAGTTACGTTACAGGGGGAAACACCATATATTTT. Its protein product is CASSYVTGGNTIYF.

The J gene is TRBJ1-6, the V gene TRBV5-1; D is undetermined. The CDR3 extends over 15 amino acids. The V gene's germline CDR1 is SGHRS and CDR2 YFSETQ. V lost 0 bases and J 5 bases, leaving 9 bases between the germline ends. The CDR3 loop reads CASSLESGNNSPLHF. The CDR3 region has the DNA TGCGCCAGCAGCTTGGAATCCGGGAATAATTCACCCCTCCACTTT.

The chain employs TRBV13 and TRBJ1-1; TRBD1 might be the D (5 bases). Germline V gives CDR1 PRHDT, CDR2 FYEKMQ (reference sequence). V gave up 0 bases and J gave up 1 base, with 9 bases separating them. The CDR3 extends over 15 amino acids. This CDR3 is CASSLGTGTNTEAFF. The CDR3 nucleotides read TGTGCCAGCAGCTTAGGCACAGGTACGAACACTGAAGCTTTCTTT.

The chain uses TRBV11-3 and TRBJ2-2; the match to TRBD1 covers 8 bases. Germline V CDR1 and CDR2: SGHNT, YENEEA. This CDR3 region has 14 residues. V lost 4 bases to trimming and J lost 7 bases; unmatched junction nucleotides: 5. The CDR3 region has the DNA TGTGCCAGCAGCTCCCAGGGGGCGGGCGGGGAGCTGTTTTTT. This translates into CASSSQGAGGELFF.

The chain links TRBV28 to TRBJ2-1, with D possibly TRBD2 on 5 matching bases. Germline CDR1 is MDHEN and CDR2 is SYDVKM. The V end lost 3 bases, the J end lost 0 bases, and 12 bases lay between the germline ends. This CDR3 is 16 amino acids long. CDR3 DNA: TGTGCCAGCAGTTTGTTTGGGCGGGTCTCCTACAATGAGCAGTTCTTC. Residues: CASSLFGRVSYNEQFF.